Listed below are T cell receptor beta chains from one sample, sequenced in a study of graft-versus-host responses after intestinal transplantation. Their antigens are not known. The protocol was immunoSEQ multiplex PCR, while the TCRdb copy is restricted to in-frame clones and leaves out a portion. The table lists roughly 73,000 clones, roughly 84% of them singletons. The sample was unstimulated CD8+ T cells sorted from spleen or lymph node cells, taken before transplant. The source is a human donor who was the organ donor for an intestinal transplant. Each CDR3 is given with its conserved first and last residue. The D gene is left open where the match is weak. Expanded clones are given a class, and other clones once, few, many or no size at all.

v_call,d_call,clone_size,j_call,cdr3_aa,cdr3_nt
TRBV28,TRBD1,.,TRBJ1-6,CASSLGTGGYNSPLHF,TGTGCCAGCAGTTTAGGGACAGGAGGATATAATTCACCCCTCCACTTT
TRBV18,TRBD1,.,TRBJ2-7,CASSPVHFPEGQIKNYEQYF,TGTGCCAGCTCACCAGTTCACTTCCCCGAGGGACAGATAAAAAACTACGAGCAGTACTTC
TRBV6-7,TRBD2,.,TRBJ2-7,CASRTSGGYEQYF,TGTGCCAGCAGGACTAGCGGGGGCTACGAGCAGTACTTC
TRBV4-1,.,.,TRBJ2-7,CASSQGHSYEQYF,TGCGCCAGCAGTCAAGGACATTCCTACGAGCAGTACTTC
TRBV5-1,.,.,TRBJ2-1,CASSLYRRSYNEQFFGSYNEQFF,.
TRBV28,.,.,TRBJ1-1,CASSLTESMNTEAFF,TGTGCCAGCAGTTTGACAGAGTCCATGAACACTGAAGCTTTCTTT
TRBV27,TRBD1,.,TRBJ1-2,CASSSPGGGYTF,TGTGCCAGCAGTTCCCCAGGGGGGGGCTACACCTTC
TRBV4-2,TRBD1,.,TRBJ1-2,CASSHHRGVRVYGYTF,TGTGCCAGCAGCCATCACAGGGGGGTAAGGGTCTATGGCTACACCTTC
TRBV7-6,TRBD2,.,TRBJ2-1,CASSMGLAGGPSYNEQFF,TGTGCCAGCAGTATGGGACTAGCGGGGGGGCCTTCCTACAATGAGCAGTTCTTC
TRBV7-9,.,.,TRBJ2-3,CASRSIDTQYF,TGTGCCAGCCGCAGTATAGATACGCAGTATTTT
TRBV2,.,few,TRBJ1-1,CASSDPNEAEAFF,TGTGCCAGCAGTGATCCCAATGAGGCAGAAGCTTTCTTT
TRBV23-1,TRBD1,.,TRBJ1-6,CASSLRDRVGSPLHF,TGCGCCAGCAGCCTTAGGGACAGGGTGGGTTCACCCCTCCACTTT
TRBV27,.,.,TRBJ2-2,CASSLRQVRSRRELFF,TGTGCCAGCAGTTTGCGACAGGTCAGGAGTCGACGGGAGCTGTTTTTT
TRBV10-2,.,once,TRBJ2-4,CASSESEVAVGTWAKNIQYF,TGCGCCAGCAGTGAGTCCGAGGTAGCGGTAGGGACGTGGGCCAAAAACATTCAGTACTTC
TRBV9,.,.,TRBJ2-2,CASSVGLVTGELFF,TGTGCCAGCAGCGTAGGCCTAGTCACCGGGGAGCTGTTTTTT
TRBV9,.,.,TRBJ1-6,CASSVDFSPLHF,TGTGCCAGCAGCGTAGACTTTTCTCCCCTCCACTTT
TRBV19,TRBD2,.,TRBJ2-1,CASSILGLAGGSYNEQFF,TGTGCCAGTAGTATCTTGGGGCTAGCGGGGGGTTCCTACAATGAGCAGTTCTTC
TRBV9,.,.,TRBJ2-1,CASRKDNSEQFF,TGTGCCAGCAGAAAGGATAACAGTGAGCAGTTCTTC
TRBV6-5,TRBD1,.,TRBJ1-6,CASSYSTGGFNSPLHF,TGTGCCAGCAGTTACTCGACAGGGGGCTTTAATTCACCCCTCCACTTT
TRBV7-2,TRBD2,.,TRBJ2-5,CASSLSSGVFSWWETQYF,TGTGCCAGCAGCTTAAGTAGCGGGGTATTCTCCTGGTGGGAGACCCAGTACTTC
TRBV5-1,TRBD1,.,TRBJ1-5,CASSSGTEPDQPQHF,TGCGCCAGCAGCTCAGGGACAGAGCCGGATCAGCCCCAGCATTTT
TRBV11-3,.,.,TRBJ2-5,CASSLVLEETQYF,TGTGCCAGCAGCTTGGTCCTTGAGGAGACCCAGTACTTC
TRBV16,.,once,TRBJ1-2,CASSSSGQPTGYGYTF,TGTGCCAGCAGCTCCTCGGGGCAGCCGACGGGCTATGGCTACACCTTC
TRBV29-1,TRBD1,.,TRBJ2-4,CSVRGQGNIQYF,TGCAGCGTAAGGGGGCAGGGGAACATTCAGTACTTC
TRBV11-3,TRBD2,.,TRBJ2-1,CASSLGRGAGGYNEQFF,TGTGCCAGCAGCTTAGGCCGTGGGGCGGGGGGTTACAATGAGCAGTTCTTC
TRBV7-9,TRBD1,few,TRBJ2-2,CASADRAYTGELFF,TGTGCCAGCGCCGACAGGGCATACACCGGGGAGCTGTTTTTT
TRBV29-1,.,.,TRBJ2-2,CSVERGRTGELFF,TGCAGCGTTGAACGGGGTCGGACCGGGGAGCTGTTTTTT
TRBV10-3,.,.,TRBJ1-5,CAISESVRQPQHF,TGTGCCATCAGTGAGAGTGTTCGTCAGCCCCAGCATTTT
TRBV10-3,.,.,TRBJ2-1,CAISSFPSGVIHNEQFF,TGTGCCATCAGCAGCTTCCCTTCGGGGGTAATTCACAATGAGCAGTTCTTC
TRBV4-1,TRBD2,.,TRBJ2-3,CASSQEVLAGGLDTQYF,TGCGCCAGCAGCCAAGAAGTACTAGCGGGGGGGCTAGATACGCAGTATTTT
TRBV9,TRBD1,.,TRBJ1-2,CASSLAGTGGSGGYTF,TGTGCCAGCAGCCTTGCCGGGACAGGGGGCTCGGGTGGCTACACCTTC
TRBV27,TRBD2,.,TRBJ2-7,CASSTRAGASYEQYF,TGTGCCAGCAGTACCCGAGCGGGGGCCTCCTACGAGCAGTACTTC
TRBV19,TRBD1,.,TRBJ1-2,CASSPGGNYGYTF,TGTGCCAGTAGTCCAGGGGGGAACTATGGCTACACCTTC
TRBV30,.,.,TRBJ1-3,CAWSVASGPGNTIYF,TGTGCCTGGAGTGTTGCGTCAGGACCTGGAAACACCATATATTTT
TRBV12-2,.,.,TRBJ2-5,CASRSPGYPCQETQYF,.
TRBV4-1,TRBD1,.,TRBJ2-2,CASSQTGQYTGELFF,TGCGCCAGCAGCCAGACGGGACAGTACACCGGGGAGCTGTTTTTT
TRBV7-9,TRBD1,.,TRBJ2-7,CASSSDRSSYEQYF,TGTGCCAGCAGCTCGGACAGGAGTTCCTACGAGCAGTACTTC
TRBV2,.,.,TRBJ1-5,CASSAPGRQPQHF,TGTGCCAGCAGTGCCCCGGGTCGTCAGCCCCAGCATTTT
TRBV11-2,.,.,TRBJ2-5,CASSFSGETQYF,TGTGCCAGCAGCTTTTCCGGGGAGACCCAGTACTTC
TRBV2,.,once,TRBJ2-7,CTTGSYEQYF,TGTACCACAGGTTCCTACGAGCAGTACTTC
TRBV4-1,.,.,TRBJ1-2,CASSHPHEDSNYGYTF,TGCGCCAGCAGCCATCCCCACGAGGACAGTAACTATGGCTACACCTTC
TRBV6-4,TRBD2,.,TRBJ2-3,CASSLAGGGTDTQYF,TGTGCCAGCAGTTTAGCGGGGGGCGGCACAGATACGCAGTATTTT
TRBV9,.,.,TRBJ2-5,CASSVGSAETQYF,TGTGCCAGCAGCGTAGGGTCGGCGGAGACCCAGTACTTC
TRBV28,TRBD1,few,TRBJ1-1,CASSLGWTGHTEAFF,TGTGCCAGCAGTTTAGGCTGGACAGGTCACACTGAAGCTTTCTTT
TRBV7-3,TRBD1,.,TRBJ2-7,CASSPGTGGVYEQYF,TGTGCCAGCAGCCCCGGGACAGGGGGCGTATACGAGCAGTACTTC
TRBV9,TRBD2,once,TRBJ2-1,CASSVVGSGAAGFYNEQFF,TGTGCCAGCAGCGTAGTTGGTAGCGGGGCCGCCGGCTTCTACAATGAGCAGTTCTTC
TRBV30,.,.,TRBJ2-7,CAWSVGGDEQYF,TGTGCCTGGAGTGTAGGAGGGGACGAGCAGTACTTC
TRBV30,.,once,TRBJ2-7,CAWRGVSYEQYF,TGTGCCTGGAGGGGGGTCTCCTACGAGCAGTACTTC
TRBV27,.,.,TRBJ2-3,CASREGGTDTQYF,TGTGCCAGCAGAGAAGGGGGCACAGATACGCAGTATTTT
TRBV10-3,.,few,TRBJ1-4,CAISESEELVREKLFF,TGTGCCATCAGTGAGTCGGAGGAGTTGGTTAGGGAAAAACTGTTTTTT
TRBV4-2,.,.,TRBJ1-1,CASSQDKGSASVEAFF,TGTGCCAGCAGCCAAGACAAGGGGAGTGCCTCCGTAGAAGCTTTCTTT
TRBV30,.,.,TRBJ2-1,CAWMLADEQFF,TGTGCCTGGATGCTCGCAGATGAGCAGTTCTTC
TRBV7-3,.,few,TRBJ2-1,CASSSIQLSEQFF,TGTGCCAGCAGCTCGATTCAGTTGTCTGAGCAGTTCTTC
TRBV21-1,.,.,TRBJ2-6,CASSKVKEKCNSGANVLTF,TGTGCCAGCAGCAAAGTTAAGGAGAAATGTAACTCTGGGGCCAACGTCCTGACTTTC
TRBV7-9,.,.,TRBJ1-4,CASSLALGTRGEKLFF,TGTGCCAGCAGCTTAGCGTTGGGCACCCGGGGTGAAAAACTGTTTTTT
TRBV4-1,.,.,TRBJ2-7,CASSQGDPTVTDHSYEQYF,TGCGCCAGCAGCCAAGGAGACCCTACAGTTACCGATCACTCCTACGAGCAGTACTTC